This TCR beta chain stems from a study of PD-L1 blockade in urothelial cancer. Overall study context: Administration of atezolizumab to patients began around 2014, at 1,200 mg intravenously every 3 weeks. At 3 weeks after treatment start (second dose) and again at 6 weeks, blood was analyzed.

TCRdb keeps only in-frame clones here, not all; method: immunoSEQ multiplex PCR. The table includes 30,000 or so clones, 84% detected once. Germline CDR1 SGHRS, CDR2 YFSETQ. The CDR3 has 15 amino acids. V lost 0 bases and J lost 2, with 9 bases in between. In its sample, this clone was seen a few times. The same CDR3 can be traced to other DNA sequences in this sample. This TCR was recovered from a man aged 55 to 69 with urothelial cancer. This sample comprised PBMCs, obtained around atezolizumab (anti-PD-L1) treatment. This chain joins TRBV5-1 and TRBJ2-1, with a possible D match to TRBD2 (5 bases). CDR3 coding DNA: TGCGCCAGCAGCTTGGATCTAGCACCCTACAATGAGCAGTTCTTC. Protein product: CASSLDLAPYNEQFF.